The 9 T cell receptor beta chains below all came from one sample that was sequenced in a study of T cells in Graves' hyperthyroidism and ophthalmopathy. From RNA transcripts, TCR beta CDR3 regions were amplified. First-round RT-PCR of the TCR CDR3 relied on the HTBI primer set. TCRdb ran MiXCR on the multiplex PCR reads and lists one entry per CDR3 protein. This sample has about 520,000 distinct CDR3 sequences, with approximately 25% found just once. Sample: blood. These receptors all come from a woman under 40 with Graves' ophthalmopathy.

This clonotype occurred many times. CDR3 sequence (DNA): TGTGCCAGCAGTGCACTACCCCAATGGGACAGGGGCCGCGGGGAGCTGTTTTTT. Its protein is CASSALPQWDRGRGELFF. The rearrangement uses TRBV12-3 or TRBV12-4 and TRBJ2-2, with 10 bases identical to TRBD1. V lost 5 bases to trimming and J lost 7 bases; unmatched junction nucleotides: 16. The CDR3 runs to 18 residues.

This clonotype was counted many times. V usage is TRBV14 and J usage is TRBJ1-1, with D hard to call. V dropped 3 bases and J dropped 5 bases, with 4 bases sitting between them. The length of the CDR3 is 11 residues. In germline, CDR1 is SGHDN, CDR2 FVKESK. The CDR3 DNA follows: TGTGCCAGCAGCCATTCAACTGAAGCTTTCTTT. It specifies CASSHSTEAFF.

This clonotype came up many times. The rearrangement links TRBV28 to TRBJ2-7; 7 positions agree with TRBD1. The CDR3 length is 15 residues. Germline CDR1 and CDR2: MDHEN and SYDVKM. Trimming took 6 bases from V and 3 from J; bases not matched to a gene: 11. The DNA for the CDR3 is TGTGCCAGCAGCCCACCAGGGGGACGGTTCTACGAGCAGTACTTC. It specifies CASSPPGGRFYEQYF.

This clonotype was seen at least ten times. The chain couples TRBV10-3 to TRBJ1-5; 8 nucleotides agree with TRBD1. Unmatched junction bases numbered 4, after V lost 2 bases and J lost 7 bases. CDR1 is ENHRY, CDR2 SYGVKD, per germline. This CDR3 has 14 residues. DNA for the CDR3: TGTGCCATCAGTGAGGACAGGGGTGGCCAGCCCCAGCATTTT. Translated, it gives CAISEDRGGQPQHF.

This clonotype was seen at least ten times. V and J are TRBV6-1 and TRBJ2-7; no clear D. The CDR3 contains 11 residues. Trimming removed 0 bases from V and 7 bases from J, with 4 bases in between. CDR1 and CDR2 from the germline V gene are MNHNS and SASEGT. The CDR3 DNA reads TGTGCCAGCAGTGAAGCGTTGGAGCAGTACTTC. Amino acid sequence: CASSEALEQYF.

This clonotype has only a few counts. The chain has TRBV6-1 and TRBJ1-3; D may be TRBD1 (6 bases). With 7 bases removed from V and 7 bases from J, the gap between germline ends came to 14 bases. The germline V gene encodes CDR1 MNHNS and CDR2 SASEGT. The CDR3 sequence is 13 residues long. The CDR3 nucleotides are TGTGCCAGCAAGTCGGGGGGCTGGAACACCATATATTTT. It encodes CASKSGGWNTIYF.

Only a few counts were recorded for this clonotype. This chain connects TRBV12-3 or TRBV12-4 to TRBJ1-5, with a tentative D call TRBD1 (5 bases). CDR3 length equals 16 residues. Trimming shortened V by 7 bases and J by 5 bases, and 21 bases separated the two germline ends. The CDR3 nucleotides are TGTGCCAGCACAGTCGACAGAAAAAGATCATATCAGCCCCAGCATTTT. Its translation is CASTVDRKRSYQPQHF.

This clonotype was detected ten times or more. V and J are TRBV7-8 and TRBJ2-2; no clear D. The V gene's germline CDR1 is SGHVS and CDR2 FQNEAQ. V was pared by 5 bases and J by 5 bases, with 12 bases between. The CDR3 is 14 residues long. The CDR3 coding sequence is TGTGCCAGCAGCACTAATGGGATGACCGGGGAGCTGTTTTTT. Translating it yields CASSTNGMTGELFF. The full variable domain, with the rest looked up from reference TRBV7-8 and TRBJ2-2, is GAGVSQSPRYKVAKRGQDVALRCDPISGHVSLFWYQQALGQGPEFLTYFQNEAQLDKSGLPSDRFFAERPEGSVSTLKIQRTQQEDSAVYLCASSTNGMTGELFFGEGSRLTVL.

CDR3 amino acids: CASSFWGNEQYF. In nucleotides, the CDR3 is TGTGCCAGCAGCTTCTGGGGTAACGAGCAGTACTTC. This sequence joins TRBV7-8 and TRBJ2-7; D remains unclear. Trimming removed 3 bases from V and 5 bases from J, with 8 bases in between. Germline V lookup: CDR1 SGHVS, CDR2 FQNEAQ. The CDR3 length is 12 residues. Full variable domain (missing parts from reference TRBV7-8 and TRBJ2-7): GAGVSQSPRYKVAKRGQDVALRCDPISGHVSLFWYQQALGQGPEFLTYFQNEAQLDKSGLPSDRFFAERPEGSVSTLKIQRTQQEDSAVYLCASSFWGNEQYFGPGTRLTVT.